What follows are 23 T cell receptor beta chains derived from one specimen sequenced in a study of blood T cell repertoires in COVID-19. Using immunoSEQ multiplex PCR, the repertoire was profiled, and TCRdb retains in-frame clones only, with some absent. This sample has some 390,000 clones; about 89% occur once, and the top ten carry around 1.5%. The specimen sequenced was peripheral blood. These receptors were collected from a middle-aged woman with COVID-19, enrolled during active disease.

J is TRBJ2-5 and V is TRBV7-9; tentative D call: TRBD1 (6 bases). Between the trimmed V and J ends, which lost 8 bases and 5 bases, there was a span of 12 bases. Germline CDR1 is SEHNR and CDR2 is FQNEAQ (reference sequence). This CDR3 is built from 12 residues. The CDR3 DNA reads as TGTGCCAGCGGATGGGGGCGGGAGACCCAGTACTTC. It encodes CASGWGRETQYF.

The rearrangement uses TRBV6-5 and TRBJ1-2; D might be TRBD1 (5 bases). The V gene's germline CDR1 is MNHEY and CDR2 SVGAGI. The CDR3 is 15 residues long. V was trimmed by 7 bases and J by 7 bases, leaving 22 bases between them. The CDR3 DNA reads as TGTGCCAGCACCTCCCGGGCGGGACTGCCCCTTGGCTACACCTTC. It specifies CASTSRAGLPLGYTF.

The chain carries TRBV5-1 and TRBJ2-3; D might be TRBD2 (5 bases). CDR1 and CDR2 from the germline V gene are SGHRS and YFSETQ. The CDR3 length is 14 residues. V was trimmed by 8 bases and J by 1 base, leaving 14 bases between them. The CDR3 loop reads CASHSDGGTDTQYF. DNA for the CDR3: TGCGCCAGTCATTCCGACGGGGGCACAGATACGCAGTATTTT.

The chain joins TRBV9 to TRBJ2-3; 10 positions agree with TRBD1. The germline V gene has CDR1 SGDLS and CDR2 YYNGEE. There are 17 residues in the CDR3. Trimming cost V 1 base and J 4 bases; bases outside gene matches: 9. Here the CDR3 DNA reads TGTGCCAGCAGCGTAACGACAGGGGGCCCTAGAGCAGATACGCAGTATTTT. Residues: CASSVTTGGPRADTQYF.

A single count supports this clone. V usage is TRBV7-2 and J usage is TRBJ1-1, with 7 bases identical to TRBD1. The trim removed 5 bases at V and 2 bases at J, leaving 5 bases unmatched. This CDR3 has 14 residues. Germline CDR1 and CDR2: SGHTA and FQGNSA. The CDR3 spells CASSITGANTEAFF. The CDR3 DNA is TGTGCCAGCAGCATTACAGGGGCTAACACTGAAGCTTTCTTT.

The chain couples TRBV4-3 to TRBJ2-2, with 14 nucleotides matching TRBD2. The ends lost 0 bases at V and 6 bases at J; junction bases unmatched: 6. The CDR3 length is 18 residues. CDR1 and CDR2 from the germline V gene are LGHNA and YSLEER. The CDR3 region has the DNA TGCGCCAGCAGCCAAGAGACTAGCGGGGGGGCCGGATCCGGGGAGCTGTTTTTT. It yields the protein CASSQETSGGAGSGELFF.

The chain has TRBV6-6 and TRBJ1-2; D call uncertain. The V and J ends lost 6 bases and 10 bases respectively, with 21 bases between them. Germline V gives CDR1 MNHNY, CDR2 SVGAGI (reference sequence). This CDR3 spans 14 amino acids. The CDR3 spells CASSDHTSGAYYTF. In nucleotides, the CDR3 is TGTGCCAGCAGCGATCATACCTCGGGTGCATACTACACCTTC.

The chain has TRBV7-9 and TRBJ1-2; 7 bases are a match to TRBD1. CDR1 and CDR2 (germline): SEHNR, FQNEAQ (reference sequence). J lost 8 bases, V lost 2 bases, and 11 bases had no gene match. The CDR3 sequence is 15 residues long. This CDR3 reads CASSLPDRSDLGYTF. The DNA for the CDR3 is TGTGCCAGCAGCTTACCGGACAGGTCCGATTTAGGCTACACCTTC.

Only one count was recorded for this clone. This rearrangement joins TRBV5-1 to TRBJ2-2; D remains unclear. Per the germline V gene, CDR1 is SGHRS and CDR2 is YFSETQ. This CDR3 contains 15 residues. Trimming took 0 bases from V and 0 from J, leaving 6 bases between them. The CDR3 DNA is TGCGCCAGCAGCTTGGACAGAACGAACACCGGGGAGCTGTTTTTT. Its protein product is CASSLDRTNTGELFF. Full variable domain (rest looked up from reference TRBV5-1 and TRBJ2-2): KAGVTQTPRYLIKTRGQQVTLSCSPISGHRSVSWYQQTPGQGLQFLFEYFSETQRNKGNFPGRFSGRQFSNSRSEMNVSTLELGDSALYLCASSLDRTNTGELFFGEGSRLTVL.

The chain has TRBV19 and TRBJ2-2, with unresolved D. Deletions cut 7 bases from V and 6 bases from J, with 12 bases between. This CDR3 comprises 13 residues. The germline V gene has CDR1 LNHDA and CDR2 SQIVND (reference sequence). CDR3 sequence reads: CASKIGVPGELFF. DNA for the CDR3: TGTGCCAGTAAGATCGGTGTCCCCGGGGAGCTGTTTTTT.

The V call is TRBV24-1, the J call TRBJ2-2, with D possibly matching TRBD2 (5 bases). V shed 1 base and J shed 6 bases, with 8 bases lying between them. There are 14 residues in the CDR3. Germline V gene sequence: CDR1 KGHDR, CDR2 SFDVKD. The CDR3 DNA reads TGTGCCACCAGTGATTTCGGGAATTCCGGGGAGCTGTTTTTT. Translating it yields CATSDFGNSGELFF.

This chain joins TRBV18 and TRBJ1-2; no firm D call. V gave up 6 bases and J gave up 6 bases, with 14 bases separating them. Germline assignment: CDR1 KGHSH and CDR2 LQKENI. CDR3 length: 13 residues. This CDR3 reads CASSKIQDDGYTF. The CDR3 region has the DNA TGTGCCAGCTCGAAGATCCAGGATGATGGCTACACCTTC.

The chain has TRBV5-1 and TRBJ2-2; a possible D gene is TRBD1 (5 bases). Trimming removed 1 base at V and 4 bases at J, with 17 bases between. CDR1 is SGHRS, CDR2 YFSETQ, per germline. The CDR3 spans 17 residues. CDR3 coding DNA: TGCGCCAGCAGCTTGCATACGTGGGGCTGGAGCACCGGGGAGCTGTTTTTT. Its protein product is CASSLHTWGWSTGELFF.

CDR3 amino acids: CASSLVPYPPLAGEYNEQFF. The CDR3 nucleotides are TGCGCCAGCAGCTTGGTCCCGTATCCCCCACTAGCGGGGGAATACAATGAGCAGTTCTTC. The chain uses TRBV5-1 and TRBJ2-1; TRBD2 aligns across 11 bases. Germline V gene sequence: CDR1 SGHRS, CDR2 YFSETQ. V dropped 0 bases and J dropped 4; count of bases not matched to a gene: 15. The length of the CDR3 is 20 residues.

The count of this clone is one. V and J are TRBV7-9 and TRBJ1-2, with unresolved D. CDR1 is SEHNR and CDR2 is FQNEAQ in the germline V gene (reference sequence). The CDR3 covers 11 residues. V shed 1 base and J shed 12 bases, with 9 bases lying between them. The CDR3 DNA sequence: TGTGCCAGCAGCTTAGTCTGGGAGAACACCTTC. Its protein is CASSLVWENTF.

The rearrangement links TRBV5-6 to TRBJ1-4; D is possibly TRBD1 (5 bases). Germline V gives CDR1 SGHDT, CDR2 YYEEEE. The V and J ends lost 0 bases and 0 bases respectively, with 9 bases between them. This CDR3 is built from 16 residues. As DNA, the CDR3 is TGTGCCAGCAGCTTGGTAGCGGGGGCAACTAATGAAAAACTGTTTTTT. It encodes CASSLVAGATNEKLFF.

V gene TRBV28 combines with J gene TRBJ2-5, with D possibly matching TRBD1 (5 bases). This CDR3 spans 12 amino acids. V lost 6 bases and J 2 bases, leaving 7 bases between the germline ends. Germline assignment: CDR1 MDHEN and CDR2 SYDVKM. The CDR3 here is CASSREQETQYF. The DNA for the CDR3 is TGTGCCAGCAGCAGGGAACAAGAGACCCAGTACTTC.

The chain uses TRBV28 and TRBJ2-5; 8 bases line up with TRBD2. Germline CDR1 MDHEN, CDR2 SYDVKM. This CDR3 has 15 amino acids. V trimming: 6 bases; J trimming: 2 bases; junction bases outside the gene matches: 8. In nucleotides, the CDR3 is TGTGCCAGCAGCCCTCCGGGACTAGTACAAGAGACCCAGTACTTC. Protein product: CASSPPGLVQETQYF.

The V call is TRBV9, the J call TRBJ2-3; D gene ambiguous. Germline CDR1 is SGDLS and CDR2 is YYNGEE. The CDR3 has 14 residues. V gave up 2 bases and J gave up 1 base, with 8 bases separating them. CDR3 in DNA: TGTGCCAGCAGCGTTCTCACAGGCACAGATACGCAGTATTTT. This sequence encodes CASSVLTGTDTQYF.

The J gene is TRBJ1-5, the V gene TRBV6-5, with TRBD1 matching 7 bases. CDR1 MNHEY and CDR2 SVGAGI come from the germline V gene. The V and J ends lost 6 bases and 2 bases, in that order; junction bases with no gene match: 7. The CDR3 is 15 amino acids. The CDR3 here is CASRPTGLGNQPQHF. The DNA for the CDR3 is TGTGCCAGCAGACCGACAGGGCTGGGCAATCAGCCCCAGCATTTT.

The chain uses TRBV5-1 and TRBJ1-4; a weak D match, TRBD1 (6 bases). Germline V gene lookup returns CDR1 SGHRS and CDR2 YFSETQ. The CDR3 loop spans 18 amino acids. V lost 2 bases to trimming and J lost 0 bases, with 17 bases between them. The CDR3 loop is CASSLNREEAATNEKLFF. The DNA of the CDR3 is TGCGCCAGCAGCTTAAACAGGGAAGAGGCTGCAACTAATGAAAAACTGTTTTTT. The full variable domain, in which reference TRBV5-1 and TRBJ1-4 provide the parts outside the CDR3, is KAGVTQTPRYLIKTRGQQVTLSCSPISGHRSVSWYQQTPGQGLQFLFEYFSETQRNKGNFPGRFSGRQFSNSRSEMNVSTLELGDSALYLCASSLNREEAATNEKLFFGSGTQLSVL.

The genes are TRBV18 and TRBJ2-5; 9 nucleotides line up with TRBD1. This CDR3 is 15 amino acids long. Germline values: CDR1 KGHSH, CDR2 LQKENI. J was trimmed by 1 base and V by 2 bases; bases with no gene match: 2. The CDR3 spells CASSPDRGTQETQYF. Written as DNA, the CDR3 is TGTGCCAGCTCACCAGACAGGGGGACCCAAGAGACCCAGTACTTC. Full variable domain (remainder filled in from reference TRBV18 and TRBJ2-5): NAGVMQNPRHLVRRRGQEARLRCSPMKGHSHVYWYRQLPEEGLKFMVYLQKENIIDESGMPKERFSAEFPKEGPSILRIQQVVRGDSAAYFCASSPDRGTQETQYFGPGTRLLVL.

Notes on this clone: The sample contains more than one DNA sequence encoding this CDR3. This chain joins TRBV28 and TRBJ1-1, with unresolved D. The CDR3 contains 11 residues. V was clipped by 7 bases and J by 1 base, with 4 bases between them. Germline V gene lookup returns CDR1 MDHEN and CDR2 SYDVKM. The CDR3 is CASTSNTEAFF. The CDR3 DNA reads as TGTGCCAGCACATCGAACACTGAAGCTTTCTTT.